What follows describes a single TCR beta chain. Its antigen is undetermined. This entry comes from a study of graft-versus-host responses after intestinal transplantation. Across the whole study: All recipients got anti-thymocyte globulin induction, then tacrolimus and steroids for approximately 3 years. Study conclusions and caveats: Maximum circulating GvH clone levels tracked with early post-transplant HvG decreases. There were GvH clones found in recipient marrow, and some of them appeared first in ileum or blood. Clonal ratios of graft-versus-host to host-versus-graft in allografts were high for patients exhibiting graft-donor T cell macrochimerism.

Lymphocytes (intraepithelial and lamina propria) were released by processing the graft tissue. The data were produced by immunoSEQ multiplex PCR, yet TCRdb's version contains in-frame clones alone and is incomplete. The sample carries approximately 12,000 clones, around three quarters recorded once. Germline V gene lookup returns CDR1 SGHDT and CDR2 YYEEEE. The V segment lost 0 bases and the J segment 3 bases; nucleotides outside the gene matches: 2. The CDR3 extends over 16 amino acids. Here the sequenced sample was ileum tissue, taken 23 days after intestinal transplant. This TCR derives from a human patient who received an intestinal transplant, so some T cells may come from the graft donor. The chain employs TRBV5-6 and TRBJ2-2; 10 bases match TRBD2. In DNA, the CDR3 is TGTGCCAGCAGCTTGGTGGGGACTAGCGACACCGGGGAGCTGTTTTTT. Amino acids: CASSLVGTSDTGELFF. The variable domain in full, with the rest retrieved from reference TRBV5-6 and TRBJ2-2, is DAGVTQSPTHLIKTRGQQVTLRCSPKSGHDTVSWYQQALGQGPQFIFQYYEEEERQRGNFPDRFSGHQFPNYSSELNVNALLLGDSALYLCASSLVGTSDTGELFFGEGSRLTVL.